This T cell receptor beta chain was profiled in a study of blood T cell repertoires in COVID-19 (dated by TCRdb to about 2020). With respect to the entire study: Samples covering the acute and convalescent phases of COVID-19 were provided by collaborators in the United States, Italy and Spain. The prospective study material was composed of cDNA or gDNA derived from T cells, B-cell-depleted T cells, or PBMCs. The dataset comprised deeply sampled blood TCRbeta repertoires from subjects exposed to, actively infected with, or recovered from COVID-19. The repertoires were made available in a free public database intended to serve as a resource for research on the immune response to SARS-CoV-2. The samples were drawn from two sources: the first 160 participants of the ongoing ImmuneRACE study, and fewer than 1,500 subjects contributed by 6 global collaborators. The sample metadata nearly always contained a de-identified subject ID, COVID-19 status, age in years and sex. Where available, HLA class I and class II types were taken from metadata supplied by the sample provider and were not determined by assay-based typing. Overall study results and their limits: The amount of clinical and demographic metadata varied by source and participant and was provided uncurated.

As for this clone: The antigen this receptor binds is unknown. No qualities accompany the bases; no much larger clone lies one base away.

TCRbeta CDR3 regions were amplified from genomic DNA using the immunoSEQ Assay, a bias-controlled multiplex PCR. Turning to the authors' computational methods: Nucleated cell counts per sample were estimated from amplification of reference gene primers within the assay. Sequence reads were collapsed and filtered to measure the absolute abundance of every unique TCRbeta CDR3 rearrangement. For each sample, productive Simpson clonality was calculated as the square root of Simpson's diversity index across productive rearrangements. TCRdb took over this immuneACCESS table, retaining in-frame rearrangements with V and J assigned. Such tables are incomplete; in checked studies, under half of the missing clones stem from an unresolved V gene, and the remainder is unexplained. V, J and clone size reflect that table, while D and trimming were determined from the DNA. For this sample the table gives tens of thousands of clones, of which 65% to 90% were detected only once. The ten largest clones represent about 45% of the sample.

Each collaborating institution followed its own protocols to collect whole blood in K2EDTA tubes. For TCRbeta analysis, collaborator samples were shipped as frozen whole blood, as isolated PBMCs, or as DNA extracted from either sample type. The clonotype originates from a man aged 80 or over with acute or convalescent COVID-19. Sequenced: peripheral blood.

This receptor carries the CDR3 CASSLLHGTGVSYEQYF. In nucleotide form, the sequence is TGTGCCAGCTCACTCCTTCACGGGACAGGGGTCTCCTACGAGCAGTACTTC. This receptor chain uses TRBV18 and TRBJ2-7, and 10 bases in between align with TRBD1. The germline V end is reduced by 4 bases and the J end by 0 bases; junction bases left unmatched: 9. The CDR3 numbers 17 residues from cysteine through phenylalanine. Only CDR3 DNA remains: 51 bases, in frame from the first base. CDR1 and CDR2, per the germline V gene, are KGHSH and LQKENI.